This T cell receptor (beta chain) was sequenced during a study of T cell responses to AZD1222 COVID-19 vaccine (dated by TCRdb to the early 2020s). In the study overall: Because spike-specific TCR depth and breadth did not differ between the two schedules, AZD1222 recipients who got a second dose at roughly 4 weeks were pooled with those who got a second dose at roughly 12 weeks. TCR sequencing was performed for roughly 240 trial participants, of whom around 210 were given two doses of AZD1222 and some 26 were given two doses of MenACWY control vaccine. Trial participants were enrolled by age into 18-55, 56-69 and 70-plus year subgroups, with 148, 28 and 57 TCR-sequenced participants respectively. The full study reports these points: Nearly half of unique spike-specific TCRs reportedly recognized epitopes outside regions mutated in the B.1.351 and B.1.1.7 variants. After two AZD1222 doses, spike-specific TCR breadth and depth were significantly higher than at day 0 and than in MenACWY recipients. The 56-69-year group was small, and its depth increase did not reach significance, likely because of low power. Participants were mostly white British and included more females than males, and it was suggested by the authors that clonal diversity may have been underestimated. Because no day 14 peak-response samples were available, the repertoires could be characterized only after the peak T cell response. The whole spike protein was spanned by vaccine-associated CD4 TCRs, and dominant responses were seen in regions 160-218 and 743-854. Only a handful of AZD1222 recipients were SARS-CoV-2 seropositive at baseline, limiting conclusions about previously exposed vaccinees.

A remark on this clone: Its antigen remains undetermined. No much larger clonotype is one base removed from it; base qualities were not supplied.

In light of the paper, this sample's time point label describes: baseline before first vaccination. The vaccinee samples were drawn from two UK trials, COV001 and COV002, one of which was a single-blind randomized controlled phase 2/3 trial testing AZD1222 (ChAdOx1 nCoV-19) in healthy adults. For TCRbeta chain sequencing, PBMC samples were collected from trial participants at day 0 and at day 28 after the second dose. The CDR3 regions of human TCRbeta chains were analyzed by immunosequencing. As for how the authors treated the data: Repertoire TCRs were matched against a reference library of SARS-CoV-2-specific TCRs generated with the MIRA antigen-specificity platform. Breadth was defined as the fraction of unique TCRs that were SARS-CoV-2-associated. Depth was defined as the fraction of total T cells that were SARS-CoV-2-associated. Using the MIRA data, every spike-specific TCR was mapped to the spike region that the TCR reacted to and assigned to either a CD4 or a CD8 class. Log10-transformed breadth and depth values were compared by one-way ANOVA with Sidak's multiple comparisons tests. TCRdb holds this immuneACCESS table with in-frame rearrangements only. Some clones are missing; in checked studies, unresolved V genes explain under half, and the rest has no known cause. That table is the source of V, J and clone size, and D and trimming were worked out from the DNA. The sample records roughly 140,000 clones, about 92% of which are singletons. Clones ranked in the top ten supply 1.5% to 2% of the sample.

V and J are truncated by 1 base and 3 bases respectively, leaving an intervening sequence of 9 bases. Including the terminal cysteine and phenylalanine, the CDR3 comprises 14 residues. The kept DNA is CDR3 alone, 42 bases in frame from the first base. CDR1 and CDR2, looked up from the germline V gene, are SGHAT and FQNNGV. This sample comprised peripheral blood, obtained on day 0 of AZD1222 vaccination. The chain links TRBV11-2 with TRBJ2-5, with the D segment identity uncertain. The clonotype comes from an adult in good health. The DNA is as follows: TGTGCCAGCAGCTTAGCTCAAGCAAAAGAGACCCAGTACTTC. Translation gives CASSLAQAKETQYF.